The next 8 T cell receptor beta chains were all read from a single sample in a study of CD8 T cells in ankylosing spondylitis. One entry per CDR3 protein results from TCRdb running MiXCR on the 5' RACE reads. Among 300,000 to 350,000 distinct CDR3 sequences, roughly 14% were seen once, and the ten largest hold about 1%. What was sequenced was blood, either unsorted or a sorted T cell fraction (not recorded which). The receptor source for this set is a male donor with ankylosing spondylitis or in good health (not recorded which).

The gene calls are TRBV9 and TRBJ2-3; tentatively, D is TRBD1 (6 bases). Per the germline V gene, CDR1 is SGDLS and CDR2 is YYNGEE. V lost 4 bases and J lost 5, with 14 bases in between. CDR3 length equals 14 residues. CDR3 nucleotides: TGTGCCAGCAGCCCGGGACAATCTGGAGATACGCAGTATTTT. Translated: CASSPGQSGDTQYF. Variable domain in full (rest from reference TRBV9 and TRBJ2-3): DSGVTQTPKHLITATGQRVTLRCSPRSGDLSVYWYQQSLDQGLQFLIQYYNGEERAKGNILERFSAQQFPDLHSELNLSSLELGDSALYFCASSPGQSGDTQYFGPGTRLTVL.

The rearrangement joins TRBV6-4 to TRBJ2-6, with D hard to call. The CDR3 is 14 residues long. V was clipped by 6 bases and J by 0 bases, with 6 bases between them. Germline V gene lookup returns CDR1 MRHNA and CDR2 SNTAGT. CDR3 DNA sequence: TGTGCCAGCAGCGCCCACTCTGGGGCCAACGTCCTGACTTTC. Translation: CASSAHSGANVLTF.

This clonotype was seen ten or more times. V usage is TRBV10-3 and J usage is TRBJ2-7; 13 bases line up with TRBD2. Germline lookup yields CDR1 ENHRY and CDR2 SYGVKD. After removal of 6 bases from V and 7 bases from J, the junction contained 6 bases not matched to a gene. CDR3 length: 14 amino acids. The CDR3 DNA follows: TGTGCCATCAGGGGACTAGCGGGATGGGAAGAGCAGTACTTC. Translation: CAIRGLAGWEEQYF.

V usage is TRBV5-5 and J usage is TRBJ2-3; 9 bases align to TRBD1. Germline trimming cut 3 bases from V and 5 bases from J; bases unmatched to any gene: 4. CDR3 size: 14 residues. Germline lookup yields CDR1 SGHKS and CDR2 YYEKEE (reference sequence). CDR3 amino acids: CASSSGTGLDTQYF. CDR3 DNA: TGTGCCAGCAGCTCCGGGACAGGGTTAGATACGCAGTATTTT.

This clonotype turned up a few times. The chain uses TRBV6-5 and TRBJ2-5; no clear D gene. Trimming pared 0 bases from V and 3 bases from J, leaving 2 bases between. CDR1 is MNHEY, CDR2 SVGAGI, per germline. This CDR3 has 12 residues. CDR3 DNA sequence: TGTGCCAGCAGTTACTCGAAAGAGACCCAGTACTTC. Protein: CASSYSKETQYF.

J is TRBJ2-5 and V is TRBV15; D might be TRBD1 (6 bases). This CDR3 has 13 amino acids. Germline V gene data show CDR1 as LNHNV and CDR2 as YYDKDF (reference sequence). V was clipped by 5 bases and J by 4 bases, with 11 bases between them. CDR3 coding DNA: TGTGCCACCAGCCAGGGGCAGCGAGAGACCCAGTACTTC. Translating gives CATSQGQRETQYF.

The V call is TRBV3-1, the J call TRBJ2-1; 7 bases are shared with TRBD2. Germline-derived CDR1 and CDR2 are LGHDT and YNNKEL (reference sequence). Trimming removed 3 bases from V and 4 bases from J; junction bases left unmatched: 15. The CDR3 runs to 18 residues. CDR3 nucleotides: TGTGCCAGCAGCCACTCCCCGTTGGAAGCGGGGCCTTACAATGAGCAGTTCTTC. The encoded protein is CASSHSPLEAGPYNEQFF.

The chain has TRBV5-1 and TRBJ2-1; TRBD2 matches 15 bases. The CDR3 has 20 amino acids. Per germline, CDR1 SGHRS and CDR2 YFSETQ. The trim removed 2 bases at V and 6 bases at J, leaving 15 bases unmatched. The CDR3 protein is CASSFKLTGTSGRNTNEQFF. Here the CDR3 DNA reads TGCGCCAGCAGCTTCAAGCTCACCGGGACTAGCGGGAGGAATACCAATGAGCAGTTCTTC.